Sequencing of this TCR beta chain was carried out in a study of T cell repertoires in cytomegalovirus infection. Overall study context: An indication of both CMV infection and matching HLA type came from public TCR beta signatures.

From the reads, TCRdb called clonotypes with MiXCR, one entry per CDR3 protein. The profile covers around 210,000 distinct CDR3 sequences, with approximately 6.7% appearing a single time and more than 5.5% taken by the ten largest. Germline CDR1 and CDR2: SQVTM and ANQGSEA. The V and J ends lost 5 bases and 2 bases, in that order; junction bases with no gene match: 6. The CDR3 is 13 residues long. This clonotype appeared a few times. Its matching antigen is unknown. General study findings and limits: Carriers of CMV plus the relevant HLA were identified by cumulative public TCR beta family frequency. In two of eight donors, the top clonotype was HLA-C-restricted CMV-specific.

The TCR sequence derives from a human donor in good health (CMV status not recorded). Some clones in this sample may be carry-over from other donors' samples. The gene calls are TRBV29-1 and TRBJ2-7, with 7 nucleotides matching TRBD1. Sequencing used PBMCs. CDR3 coding DNA: TGCAGCGTTCGACAGGGCGGAACCTACGAGCAGTACTTC. It is translated as CSVRQGGTYEQYF.